This T cell receptor beta chain was observed in a study of T-cell memory formation after mild COVID-19. Study context: Clustering of TCRs was largely donor specific.

Study results and caveats: The study detected some responding clones in pre-infection memory, suggesting cross-reactive memory joined. Day 37-peaking second-wave clones had unconfirmed SARS-CoV-2 specificity.

J lost 6 bases, V lost 3 bases, and 9 bases had no gene match. The CDR3 contains 15 residues. CDR1 and CDR2 from the germline V gene are KGHSH and LQKENI. This clonotype was recorded a few times. The antigen is not known. Libraries for TCRalpha and TCRbeta carried sample barcodes and unique molecular identifiers via 5'RACE. TCRdb redid the calling of the 5' RACE reads with MiXCR, one entry per CDR3 protein. The table records 540,000 or so distinct CDR3 sequences, around 20% of them present only once. Sequencing used PBMCs or a T cell subset sorted from them (not recorded which). This TCR derives from an adult woman who had mild COVID-19 (a few samples of this study predate the infection). Cell type and time point are not known. V and J are TRBV18 and TRBJ2-7; 9 bases align to TRBD1. Here the CDR3 DNA reads TGTGCCAGCTCACCGACCGGGACAGGGAACGGCGAGCAGTACTTC. Protein product: CASSPTGTGNGEQYF. The full variable domain, in which reference TRBV18 and TRBJ2-7 provide the parts outside the CDR3, is NAGVMQNPRHLVRRRGQEARLRCSPMKGHSHVYWYRQLPEEGLKFMVYLQKENIIDESGMPKERFSAEFPKEGPSILRIQQVVRGDSAAYFCASSPTGTGNGEQYFGPGTRLTVT.